The 31 T cell receptor beta chains below all came from one sample that was sequenced in a study of post-analysis software for immune sequencing data. Study-wide results and caveats: When patients were compared with controls, five TRBV segments were more frequent, TRBV5-6, TRBV5-1 and TRBV20-1 among them.

Which antigens these TCRs recognize remains unknown. Researchers reported that TCR beta cDNA libraries carried unique molecular identifiers. In TCRdb, the PCR reads were re-called with MiXCR into one record per CDR3 protein. The sample has fewer than 600,000 distinct CDR3 sequences, roughly 45% seen once. Sequencing input: blood. These receptors were taken from a girl between 10 and 17 years old with multiple sclerosis.

The chain links TRBV6-5 to TRBJ1-5; tentative D call: TRBD1 (6 bases). Trimming took off 6 bases at V and 4 bases at J, with 10 bases between the two ends. Germline CDR1 is MNHEY and CDR2 is SVGAGI. The CDR3 runs 13 residues. CDR3 region: CASRRTGNQPQHF. The CDR3 DNA reads TGTGCCAGCAGGCGCACAGGGAATCAGCCCCAGCATTTT.

CDR3 sequence reads: CASSLLGLLNTEAFF. The DNA for the CDR3 is TGTGCCAGCAGTTTATTAGGACTGCTGAACACTGAAGCTTTCTTT. The chain couples TRBV12-3 or TRBV12-4 to TRBJ1-1; D gene unclear. The CDR3 sequence is 15 residues long. The germline V and J ends were trimmed by 2 bases and 0 bases, with 10 bases remaining between them.

This clonotype was picked up a small number of times. V gene TRBV12-3 or TRBV12-4 combines with J gene TRBJ2-7; the match to TRBD1 covers 11 bases. The CDR3 contains 15 residues. Trimming cost V 6 bases and J 1 base; bases outside gene matches: 5. CDR3 DNA: TGTGCCAGCAGCCCGGACAGGGGGCGGTCCTACGAGCAGTACTTC. This gives the protein CASSPDRGRSYEQYF.

The chain has TRBV20-1 and TRBJ2-7; TRBD1 matches at 7 bases. Germline values: CDR1 DFQATT, CDR2 SNEGSKA (reference sequence). The CDR3 has 16 amino acids. Trimming cost V 2 bases and J 2 bases; bases outside gene matches: 12. This CDR3 reads CSARNLAGTEAYEQYF. CDR3 coding DNA: TGCAGTGCTAGAAACCTAGCCGGGACAGAGGCCTACGAGCAGTACTTC.

The gene calls are TRBV29-1 and TRBJ2-1; TRBD1 aligns across 7 bases. V gave up 6 bases and J gave up 5 bases; unmatched junction bases: 10. Germline CDR1 SQVTM, CDR2 ANQGSEA. This CDR3 has 14 residues. The CDR3 loop reads CSVDRSGQDNEQFF. DNA of the CDR3: TGCAGCGTCGATCGCTCTGGACAGGACAATGAGCAGTTCTTC.

This clonotype turned up a few times. V usage is TRBV24-1 and J usage is TRBJ2-1; D not certain. This CDR3 contains 15 residues. Trimming stripped 6 bases from V and 3 bases from J, with 14 bases between. CDR1 and CDR2 (germline): KGHDR, SFDVKD. This CDR3 reads CATSLGQSHYNEQFF. The CDR3, as DNA: TGTGCCACCAGTTTAGGGCAATCCCACTACAATGAGCAGTTCTTC.

This chain connects TRBV28 to TRBJ1-4; D may be TRBD1 (6 bases). The CDR3 covers 18 residues. V was trimmed by 4 bases and J by 3 bases, leaving 21 bases between them. CDR1 MDHEN and CDR2 SYDVKM come from the germline V gene. The CDR3 loop is CASSSPEITGLANEKLFF. CDR3 sequence (DNA): TGTGCCAGCAGTTCGCCCGAAATCACAGGGCTGGCTAATGAAAAACTGTTTTTT.

This chain joins TRBV2 and TRBJ2-7; 8 nucleotides agree with TRBD1. The CDR3 runs to 14 residues. Germline CDR1 is SNHLY and CDR2 is FYNNEI. V was pared by 9 bases and J by 6 bases, with 13 bases of the junction left unmatched. The CDR3 is CASTGQDWGIEQYF. The CDR3 DNA follows: TGTGCCAGTACGGGACAGGATTGGGGAATCGAGCAGTACTTC.

The chain is built from TRBV20-1 and TRBJ2-5, with no clear D. Germline-derived CDR1 and CDR2 are DFQATT and SNEGSKA (reference sequence). The CDR3 extends over 10 amino acids. V was shortened by 6 bases and J by 3 bases, with 5 bases between the two germline ends. The CDR3 region is CSAQEETQYF. CDR3 DNA: TGCAGTGCGCAGGAAGAGACCCAGTACTTC.

This chain links TRBV20-1 with TRBJ2-1; D remains ambiguous. Trimming pared 5 bases from V and 6 bases from J, leaving 20 bases between. Germline CDR1 and CDR2: DFQATT and SNEGSKA (reference sequence). The CDR3 has 15 residues. CDR3 sequence reads: CSALGLRLTGNEQFF. In DNA, the CDR3 is TGCAGTGCTCTAGGGTTACGTTTAACGGGCAATGAGCAGTTCTTC.

The chain carries TRBV20-1 and TRBJ1-5; D is unresolved. V lost 6 bases and J lost 0, with 15 bases in between. This CDR3 spans 15 amino acids. Germline loops: CDR1 DFQATT, CDR2 SNEGSKA (reference sequence). DNA for the CDR3: TGCAGTGCAACCCGGACGGTTCATAGCAATCAGCCCCAGCATTTT. Translating gives CSATRTVHSNQPQHF.

This clonotype appeared a few times. This CDR3 reads CASSPRGVVGEQYF. CDR3 coding DNA: TGTGCCAGCAGCCCCCGGGGTGTGGTTGGGGAGCAGTACTTC. V and J are TRBV7-9 and TRBJ2-7, with a weak D call TRBD2 (5 bases). The CDR3 spans 14 residues. V lost 5 bases and J lost 7, with 18 bases in between. The germline V gene has CDR1 SEHNR and CDR2 FQNEAQ (reference sequence).

J is TRBJ2-1 and V is TRBV4-3; TRBD2 aligns across 8 bases. This CDR3 comprises 15 residues. J gave up 5 bases and V 5 bases, and 8 bases lay outside the gene matches. The germline V gene encodes CDR1 LGHNA and CDR2 YSLEER. CDR3 in amino acids: CASSSLTSGNNEQFF. CDR3 sequence (DNA): TGCGCCAGCAGCTCCCTCACTAGCGGAAACAATGAGCAGTTCTTC.

The chain uses TRBV10-3 and TRBJ2-1; no clear D gene. With 2 bases removed from V and 5 bases from J, the gap between germline ends came to 10 bases. CDR1 is ENHRY and CDR2 is SYGVKD in the germline V gene. The CDR3 extends over 14 amino acids. Written as DNA, the CDR3 is TGTGCCATCAGTGAGGCCGGGCCCGACAATGAGCAGTTCTTC. This translates into CAISEAGPDNEQFF.

In its sample, this clonotype was seen once. The J gene is TRBJ2-1, the V gene TRBV5-1; 8 nucleotides align to TRBD2. With V trimmed by 1 base and J by 6 bases, 9 bases remained unmatched. Germline V CDR1 and CDR2: SGHRS, YFSETQ. This CDR3 contains 16 residues. The CDR3 DNA is TGCGCCAGCAGCTTGCAGCTCGGGAGGGCCTTCAATGAGCAGTTCTTC. Its protein is CASSLQLGRAFNEQFF.

This sequence joins TRBV5-1 and TRBJ2-5; D ambiguous. Germline V gene lookup returns CDR1 SGHRS and CDR2 YFSETQ. The CDR3 has 17 residues. V lost 2 bases and J 0 bases, leaving 17 bases between the germline ends. The CDR3 nucleotides read TGCGCCAGCAGCTTCCGCCCGGAATGGGGAAACCAAGAGACCCAGTACTTC. Protein: CASSFRPEWGNQETQYF.

V and J are TRBV28 and TRBJ2-1, with a weak D call TRBD1 (6 bases). Trimming removed 5 bases from V and 3 bases from J, with 17 bases in between. From germline, CDR1 is MDHEN and CDR2 SYDVKM. The CDR3 has 16 residues. The DNA of the CDR3 is TGTGCCAGCAGTACCCGGACAGCAGTACTCTACAATGAGCAGTTCTTC. Translating it yields CASSTRTAVLYNEQFF.

This clonotype showed up just a few times. The J gene is TRBJ2-5, the V gene TRBV18, with TRBD1 matching over 7 bases. The germline V gene encodes CDR1 KGHSH and CDR2 LQKENI. This CDR3 comprises 13 residues. V dropped 4 bases and J dropped 3; count of bases not matched to a gene: 2. The CDR3 sequence is CASSRGTEETQYF. CDR3 nucleotide sequence: TGTGCCAGCTCACGAGGGACAGAAGAGACCCAGTACTTC.

This clonotype showed up just a few times. The genes are TRBV6-5 and TRBJ1-1; unclear D gene. V was trimmed by 4 bases and J by 1 base, leaving 4 bases between them. CDR3 size: 12 residues. Germline lookup yields CDR1 MNHEY and CDR2 SVGAGI. The CDR3 loop reads CASSSGNTEAFF. CDR3 bases: TGTGCCAGCAGTTCTGGGAACACTGAAGCTTTCTTT.

This clonotype came up a few times. DNA for the CDR3: TGTGCCAGCAGTTTATCACGTCTAGCGGGTGGAGAGCAGTTCTTC. Its protein product is CASSLSRLAGGEQFF. The genes are TRBV27 and TRBJ2-1; 8 bases match TRBD2. V gave up 0 bases and J gave up 10 bases; unmatched junction bases: 8. This CDR3 has 15 residues. In germline, CDR1 is MNHEY, CDR2 SMNVEV (reference sequence).

The rearrangement uses TRBV5-1 and TRBJ2-3, with D maybe TRBD1 (5 bases). The CDR3 loop spans 15 amino acids. The germline CDR1 and CDR2 sequences are SGHRS and YFSETQ. Trimming stripped 5 bases from V and 0 bases from J, with 13 bases between. In DNA form, the CDR3 reads TGCGCCAGCAGAGTTGACAGACAGAGCACAGATACGCAGTATTTT. Its protein is CASRVDRQSTDTQYF.

V gene TRBV7-9 combines with J gene TRBJ2-7; TRBD2 might be the D (7 bases). V was clipped by 5 bases and J by 3 bases, with 14 bases between them. The germline CDR1 and CDR2 sequences are SEHNR and FQNEAQ (reference sequence). This CDR3 is built from 14 residues. CDR3 amino acids: CASSLGGGHYEQYF. The CDR3 DNA reads as TGTGCCAGCAGCCTTGGCGGGGGACACTACGAGCAGTACTTC.

This chain's CDR3 is CASSLGLVWFF. DNA of the CDR3: TGTGCCAGCAGTTTAGGCCTAGTGTGGTTCTTC. The gene calls are TRBV28 and TRBJ2-1; D gene unclear. Germline CDR1 MDHEN, CDR2 SYDVKM. Trimming pared 2 bases from V and 15 bases from J, leaving 11 bases between. CDR3 length: 11 residues.

On this clonotype itself: The junction departs from the called germline gene at one end, perhaps through a read error. The chain is built from TRBV20-1 and TRBJ2-1, with a possible D match to TRBD1 (6 bases). Per germline, CDR1 DFQATT and CDR2 SNEGSKA (reference sequence). This CDR3 is 18 amino acids long. CDR3 in DNA: TGCAATGCTAGAGGTTTCATTCAGGGGAGTTCCTCCTACAATGAGCAGTTCTTC. It encodes CNARGFIQGSSSYNEQFF.

The V call is TRBV6-1, the J call TRBJ1-1; the D gene is possibly TRBD1 (6 bases). Germline V gene data show CDR1 as MNHNS and CDR2 as SASEGT. With 4 bases removed from V and 4 bases from J, the gap between germline ends came to 10 bases. The CDR3 sequence is 13 residues long. The CDR3 loop reads CASSVQGSTEAFF. CDR3 coding DNA: TGTGCCAGCAGTGTGCAGGGGAGCACTGAAGCTTTCTTT.

The rearrangement joins TRBV6-1 to TRBJ2-6, with D uncertain. Trimming took 0 bases from V and 4 from J, leaving 10 bases between them. CDR1 and CDR2 (germline): MNHNS, SASEGT. The CDR3 is 16 residues long. The CDR3 loop is CASSEASGSGANVLTF. For the CDR3, the DNA is TGTGCCAGCAGTGAAGCTTCCGGGTCAGGGGCCAACGTCCTGACTTTC.

The J gene is TRBJ1-1, the V gene TRBV7-9; TRBD1 might be the D (5 bases). In germline, CDR1 is SEHNR, CDR2 FQNEAQ (reference sequence). V was cut by 6 bases and J by 0 bases, with 8 bases left in between. This CDR3 is built from 13 residues. The CDR3 sequence: CASRIGVNTEAFF. CDR3 in DNA: TGTGCCAGCAGAATAGGGGTGAACACTGAAGCTTTCTTT. Looking up the rest from reference TRBV7-9 and TRBJ1-1 gives the full variable domain: DTGVSQNPRHKITKRGQNVTFRCDPISEHNRLYWYRQTLGQGPEFLTYFQNEAQLEKSRLLSDRFSAERPKGSFSTLEIQRTEQGDSAMYLCASRIGVNTEAFFGQGTRLTVV.

This sequence joins TRBV11-2 and TRBJ2-1, with D perhaps matching TRBD2 (7 bases). V was clipped by 6 bases and J by 7 bases, with 19 bases between them. CDR1 SGHAT and CDR2 FQNNGV come from the germline V gene. The CDR3 loop spans 15 amino acids. As DNA, the CDR3 is TGTGCCAGCAGTTTCGGACTAGTGAGGGGGAATGAGCAGTTCTTC. Its translation is CASSFGLVRGNEQFF.

This rearrangement joins TRBV12-3 or TRBV12-4 to TRBJ1-2; TRBD1 matches 10 bases. Losses at the gene ends were 6 bases for V and 5 bases for J; bases not matched to a gene: 6. This CDR3 has 14 residues. DNA for the CDR3: TGTGCCAGCAGCCCCTCGGACAGGGGGTATGGCTACACCTTC. Protein: CASSPSDRGYGYTF.

The CDR3 DNA reads as TGCGCCAGCAGCCAGAGACCTGAAGCAACTAATGAAAAACTGTTTTTT. Translation: CASSQRPEATNEKLFF. This rearrangement joins TRBV5-1 to TRBJ1-4; D ambiguous. This CDR3 is 16 amino acids long. Germline V gene lookup returns CDR1 SGHRS and CDR2 YFSETQ. V lost 4 bases, J lost 0 bases, and 13 bases lay in between.

J is TRBJ2-7 and V is TRBV12-3 or TRBV12-4, with 13 bases matching TRBD2. Trimming at V came to 5 bases and at J to 7 bases, leaving 20 bases not matched to a gene. The CDR3 is made up of 19 amino acids. The DNA of the CDR3 is TGTGCCAGCAGTCCAACTAGCGGGAGGGCCTCAGGTTCCTACAATGAGCAGTACTTC. It specifies CASSPTSGRASGSYNEQYF.